The 30 T cell receptor beta chains listed next were all sequenced from one sample in a study of early T cells in non-severe SARS-CoV-2 infection. TCRdb reanalysed the 5' RACE reads using MiXCR and keeps one entry per CDR3 protein. The sample contains tens of thousands of distinct CDR3 sequences, roughly 5.4% of which appear only once. Sequences were derived from whole blood, sampled at baseline. The receptors were gathered from an adult who was a healthcare worker with PCR-confirmed SARS-CoV-2 infection or an uninfected control (not recorded which).

This clonotype was observed a few times. The V call is TRBV6-6, the J call TRBJ2-2; D is tentatively TRBD1 or TRBD2 (5 bases each). Germline CDR1 MNHNY, CDR2 SVGAGI (reference sequence). Trimming took 6 bases from V and 6 from J, leaving 14 bases between them. The CDR3 runs 14 residues. The CDR3 here is CASSKRGDAGELFF. CDR3 bases: TGTGCCAGCAGCAAGAGGGGAGACGCCGGGGAGCTGTTTTTT.

V is TRBV7-9 and J is TRBJ2-2; possible D gene TRBD2, 6 bases. The germline V gene encodes CDR1 SEHNR and CDR2 FQNEAQ (reference sequence). Trimming removed 5 bases from V and 7 bases from J, with 11 bases in between. The CDR3 is 13 residues long. The CDR3 is CASSRLVSGELFF. CDR3 nucleotides: TGTGCCAGCAGCCGACTAGTAAGCGGGGAGCTGTTTTTT. The entire variable domain, with the rest obtained from reference TRBV7-9 and TRBJ2-2, is as follows: DTGVSQNPRHKITKRGQNVTFRCDPISEHNRLYWYRQTLGQGPEFLTYFQNEAQLEKSRLLSDRFSAERPKGSFSTLEIQRTEQGDSAMYLCASSRLVSGELFFGEGSRLTVL.

Ten or more counts support this clonotype. The chain is built from TRBV10-3 and TRBJ2-1; 7 nucleotides agree with TRBD1. CDR1 ENHRY and CDR2 SYGVKD come from the germline V gene. This CDR3 region has 14 residues. The V segment lost 6 bases and the J segment 5 bases; nucleotides outside the gene matches: 7. This chain's CDR3 is CAIRPGQSNNEQFF. DNA for the CDR3: TGTGCCATCAGGCCGGGACAGTCAAACAATGAGCAGTTCTTC.

The chain carries TRBV5-6 and TRBJ1-2; tentatively, D is TRBD1 (5 bases). V lost 4 bases and J lost 2, with 12 bases in between. The CDR3 has 14 residues. Germline V lookup: CDR1 SGHDT, CDR2 YYEEEE. CDR3 amino acids: CASSTGTVNYGYTF. DNA of the CDR3: TGTGCCAGCAGCACCGGGACGGTAAACTATGGCTACACCTTC.

This clonotype was recorded a few times. The gene calls are TRBV20-1 and TRBJ2-5; TRBD2 matches 7 bases. Trimming removed 7 bases from V and 4 bases from J; junction bases left unmatched: 9. The length of the CDR3 is 13 residues. Germline V gene data show CDR1 as DFQATT and CDR2 as SNEGSKA (reference sequence). The CDR3 DNA sequence: TGCAGTGTGGAAACGGGAGGCGCAGAGACCCAGTACTTC. Amino acids: CSVETGGAETQYF.

There are many counts of this clonotype. V usage is TRBV7-3 and J usage is TRBJ2-1; 7 nucleotides match TRBD2. This CDR3 has 15 residues. The V segment lost 5 bases and the J segment 5 bases; nucleotides outside the gene matches: 9. Germline V gene data show CDR1 as SGHTA and CDR2 as FQGTGA. CDR3 sequence: CASSRWEGHNNEQFF. The CDR3 region has the DNA TGTGCCAGCAGCCGCTGGGAGGGCCACAACAATGAGCAGTTCTTC.

This clonotype is termed medium-sized (0.01 to 0.1%). The V and J genes are TRBV20-1 and TRBJ2-1, with D perhaps matching TRBD1 (6 bases). The CDR3 totals 17 residues. The germline CDR1 and CDR2 sequences are DFQATT and SNEGSKA (reference sequence). V lost 0 bases, J lost 6 bases, and 21 bases lay in between. The CDR3 loop is CSARDQGTSPDSNEQFF. The CDR3 nucleotides are TGCAGTGCTAGAGATCAGGGGACCAGCCCAGACTCCAATGAGCAGTTCTTC.

The sample holds many counts of this clonotype. The rearrangement uses TRBV5-1 and TRBJ2-6, with D uncertain. The length of the CDR3 is 16 residues. The germline V gene encodes CDR1 SGHRS and CDR2 YFSETQ. The V gene lost 0 bases and the J gene lost 0 bases, with 7 bases spanning the gap. The CDR3 nucleotides read TGCGCCAGCAGCTTGGCTGGTTCCTCTGGGGCCAACGTCCTGACTTTC. Translation: CASSLAGSSGANVLTF.

The gene calls are TRBV20-1 and TRBJ1-2; D might be TRBD1 (5 bases). CDR3 length: 15 residues. Germline CDR1 is DFQATT and CDR2 is SNEGSKA (reference sequence). Trimming left V 6 bases short and J 1 base short, with 18 bases between. The DNA for the CDR3 is TGCAGTGCCCGGCCGCGGGGGACCGTTAACTATGGCTACACCTTC. Protein sequence: CSARPRGTVNYGYTF.

The table lists this clonotype with many counts. The rearrangement joins TRBV6-2 or TRBV6-3 to TRBJ2-4; 8 nucleotides align to TRBD1. Germline V lookup: CDR1 MNHEY, CDR2 SVGEGT. This CDR3 contains 18 residues. With V trimmed by 6 bases and J by 6 bases, 19 bases remained unmatched. The CDR3 is CASSKFRRGQGIGNIQYF. CDR3 bases: TGTGCCAGCAGCAAGTTCCGACGCGGACAGGGCATCGGAAACATTCAGTACTTC.

This clonotype was counted at least ten times. The CDR3 DNA reads as TGCAGTGCTGCCGGTGGCACCGGGGAGCTGTTTTTT. Its translation is CSAAGGTGELFF. The chain is built from TRBV20-1 and TRBJ2-2, with unresolved D. Between the trimmed V and J ends, which lost 5 bases and 4 bases, there was a span of 8 bases. CDR1 and CDR2 from the germline V gene are DFQATT and SNEGSKA (reference sequence). The CDR3 contains 12 residues.

V gene TRBV7-9 combines with J gene TRBJ2-5, with TRBD2 matching over 10 bases. J lost 5 bases, V lost 3 bases, and 9 bases had no gene match. The CDR3 runs 16 residues. Germline CDR1 and CDR2: SEHNR and FQNEAQ (reference sequence). The CDR3 sequence is CASSFPGLAGAETQYF. The DNA for the CDR3 is TGTGCCAGCAGCTTCCCGGGTCTAGCGGGAGCTGAGACCCAGTACTTC.

This clonotype was seen only a few times. V and J are TRBV6-6 and TRBJ1-2; no clear D gene. With 6 bases removed from V and 0 bases from J, the gap between germline ends came to 8 bases. The length of the CDR3 is 13 residues. The germline V gene encodes CDR1 MNHNY and CDR2 SVGAGI (reference sequence). The CDR3 nucleotides are TGTGCCAGCAGACATGGGCCTAACTATGGCTACACCTTC. Protein: CASRHGPNYGYTF.

In its sample, this clonotype was seen many times. This chain connects TRBV10-3 to TRBJ1-1; the D is unclear. Germline lookup yields CDR1 ENHRY and CDR2 SYGVKD. Trimming took 6 bases from V and 2 from J, leaving 10 bases between them. CDR3 length: 13 amino acids. The chain's CDR3 is CAIRAATNTEAFF. The CDR3 region has the DNA TGTGCCATCAGGGCGGCCACCAACACTGAAGCTTTCTTT.

This clonotype showed up many times. V and J are TRBV12-3 or TRBV12-4 and TRBJ1-2; possibly TRBD1 for D (6 bases). This CDR3 spans 16 amino acids. V was shortened by 6 bases and J by 5 bases, with 22 bases between the two germline ends. The CDR3 spells CASSPLGRQEGYGYTF. In DNA form, the CDR3 reads TGTGCCAGCAGCCCCTTAGGGCGACAGGAGGGATATGGCTACACCTTC.

The CDR3 DNA reads as TGTGCCAGCAGCCAAGACGGTACCGGACCTCTGCGGGAGACCCAGTACTTC. Its protein product is CASSQDGTGPLRETQYF. This chain uses TRBV3-1 with TRBJ2-5; no firm D call. V lost 0 bases to trimming and J lost 5 bases, with 19 bases between them. Germline V lookup: CDR1 LGHDT, CDR2 YNNKEL (reference sequence). CDR3 length equals 17 residues.

The gene calls are TRBV9 and TRBJ2-5, with a possible D match to TRBD2 (6 bases). V was clipped by 0 bases and J by 5 bases, with 11 bases between them. CDR1 SGDLS and CDR2 YYNGEE come from the germline V gene. CDR3 length: 14 amino acids. CDR3 amino acids: CASSVGGGMETQYF. The CDR3 bases are TGTGCCAGCAGCGTAGGCGGCGGGATGGAGACCCAGTACTTC.

The V call is TRBV6-1, the J call TRBJ2-3, with TRBD2 matching over 10 bases. This CDR3 has 16 residues. J lost 3 bases, V lost 5 bases, and 8 bases had no gene match. CDR1 and CDR2 (germline): MNHNS, SASEGT. The CDR3 protein is CASSSLAGVGTDTQYF. The DNA of the CDR3 is TGTGCCAGCAGTAGTCTAGCGGGAGTTGGGACAGATACGCAGTATTTT.

This clonotype was detected ten times or more. V is TRBV19 and J is TRBJ2-2; D is unclear. Trimming stripped 7 bases from V and 2 bases from J, with 11 bases between. CDR1 LNHDA and CDR2 SQIVND come from the germline V gene (reference sequence). CDR3 length: 14 residues. The CDR3 nucleotides are TGTGCCAGTAACGACCAGCACAACACCGGGGAGCTGTTTTTT. It codes for CASNDQHNTGELFF.

This clonotype was found many times. V is TRBV20-1 and J is TRBJ1-2; D not certain. The CDR3 is 14 amino acids. Germline V CDR1 and CDR2: DFQATT, SNEGSKA (reference sequence). The V end lost 3 bases, the J end lost 7 bases, and 18 bases lay between the germline ends. The CDR3 spells CSASILGRTGGYTF. The CDR3 nucleotides read TGCAGTGCTAGCATTCTCGGACGGACGGGTGGCTACACCTTC.

This clonotype was detected ten times or more. The V call is TRBV20-1, the J call TRBJ2-3; D uncertain. CDR1 and CDR2 (germline): DFQATT, SNEGSKA (reference sequence). This CDR3 contains 13 residues. The V and J ends lost 7 bases and 2 bases respectively, with 13 bases between them. CDR3 sequence reads: CSVGRFSTDTQYF. The CDR3 bases are TGCAGTGTCGGCCGATTCTCCACAGATACGCAGTATTTT.

This clonotype has more than one count but fewer than ten. The rearrangement links TRBV11-2 to TRBJ2-7; no clear D gene. Germline V CDR1 and CDR2: SGHAT, FQNNGV. This CDR3 spans 15 amino acids. Trimming pared 2 bases from V and 0 bases from J, leaving 11 bases between. CDR3 bases: TGTGCCAGCAGCTTACTGAAGCAGTACTCCTACGAGCAGTACTTC. This translates into CASSLLKQYSYEQYF. The full variable domain, with the rest looked up from reference TRBV11-2 and TRBJ2-7, is EAGVAQSPRYKIIEKRQSVAFWCNPISGHATLYWYQQILGQGPKLLIQFQNNGVVDDSQLPKDRFSAERLKGVDSTLKIQPAKLEDSAVYLCASSLLKQYSYEQYFGPGTRLTVT.

This clonotype was counted a few times. The chain uses TRBV19 and TRBJ2-3; 7 nucleotides align to TRBD2. Germline-derived CDR1 and CDR2 are LNHDA and SQIVND (reference sequence). V lost 2 bases and J lost 2; bases outside the gene matches: 7. CDR3 length equals 16 residues. CDR3 in amino acids: CASSISGAGPTDTQYF. The DNA of the CDR3 is TGTGCCAGTAGTATAAGCGGAGCGGGACCCACAGATACGCAGTATTTT.

Many counts were recorded for this clonotype. V usage is TRBV29-1 and J usage is TRBJ2-7; unclear D gene. The CDR3 runs to 12 residues. V was pared by 4 bases and J by 3 bases, with 10 bases between. Germline assignment: CDR1 SQVTM and CDR2 ANQGSEA. The CDR3 DNA is TGCAGCGTTGGCGGACCCGACTACGAGCAGTACTTC. It yields the protein CSVGGPDYEQYF.

The table lists this clonotype with many counts. V is TRBV9 and J is TRBJ1-2; 8 bases map to TRBD1. This CDR3 region has 12 residues. In germline, CDR1 is SGDLS, CDR2 YYNGEE. The junction had 7 bases not matched to a gene; V was cut back by 7 bases and J by 8 bases. Written as DNA, the CDR3 is TGTGCCAGCTCCCGAGACAGGGGAGGCTACACCTTC. Amino acid sequence: CASSRDRGGYTF.

This clonotype was counted ten times or more. The chain employs TRBV20-1 and TRBJ1-5; 8 nucleotides agree with TRBD1. Germline CDR1 reads DFQATT; CDR2 reads SNEGSKA (reference sequence). The CDR3 runs to 14 residues. Germline trimming cut 6 bases from V and 3 bases from J; bases unmatched to any gene: 7. The CDR3 sequence is CSASMTGDNQPQHF. DNA for the CDR3: TGCAGTGCCAGCATGACAGGGGACAATCAGCCCCAGCATTTT.

This clonotype was seen ten or more times. The chain links TRBV6-6 to TRBJ2-7; perhaps D is TRBD1 or TRBD2 (6 bases each). Trimming took 2 bases from V and 4 from J, leaving 21 bases between them. Looked up from germline, CDR1 is MNHNY and CDR2 is SVGAGI (reference sequence). The CDR3 loop spans 17 amino acids. CDR3 in DNA: TGTGCCAGCAGTTACCTCAAAGGGGGTCCGGGGAGGTACGAGCAGTACTTC. This codes for CASSYLKGGPGRYEQYF.

This clonotype was seen more than once but under ten times. This rearrangement joins TRBV6-5 to TRBJ1-1, with 8 bases lining up with TRBD1. V shed 6 bases and J 5 bases; nucleotides not matched to a gene: 11. CDR3 length: 15 amino acids. The germline V gene encodes CDR1 MNHEY and CDR2 SVGAGI. The CDR3 nucleotides are TGTGCCAGCAGCTACGGTGACAGGGGAAGTACTGAAGCTTTCTTT. This sequence encodes CASSYGDRGSTEAFF.

This clonotype has at least ten counts. This chain links TRBV7-2 with TRBJ2-7; D gene unclear. There are 15 residues in the CDR3. Germline V CDR1 and CDR2: SGHTA, FQGNSA. The V gene lost 5 bases and the J gene lost 3 bases, with 17 bases spanning the gap. The CDR3 bases are TGTGCCAGCAGCCCACACCCGGAGCTTTACTACGAGCAGTACTTC. Amino acid sequence: CASSPHPELYYEQYF.

This clonotype was seen many times. This rearrangement joins TRBV11-2 to TRBJ1-5; D not resolved. V lost 2 bases and J lost 0, with 2 bases in between. The CDR3 length is 13 residues. The germline gives CDR1 SGHAT, CDR2 FQNNGV. The CDR3 protein is CASSLSSNQPQHF. In DNA form, the CDR3 reads TGTGCCAGCAGCTTAAGTAGCAATCAGCCCCAGCATTTT.